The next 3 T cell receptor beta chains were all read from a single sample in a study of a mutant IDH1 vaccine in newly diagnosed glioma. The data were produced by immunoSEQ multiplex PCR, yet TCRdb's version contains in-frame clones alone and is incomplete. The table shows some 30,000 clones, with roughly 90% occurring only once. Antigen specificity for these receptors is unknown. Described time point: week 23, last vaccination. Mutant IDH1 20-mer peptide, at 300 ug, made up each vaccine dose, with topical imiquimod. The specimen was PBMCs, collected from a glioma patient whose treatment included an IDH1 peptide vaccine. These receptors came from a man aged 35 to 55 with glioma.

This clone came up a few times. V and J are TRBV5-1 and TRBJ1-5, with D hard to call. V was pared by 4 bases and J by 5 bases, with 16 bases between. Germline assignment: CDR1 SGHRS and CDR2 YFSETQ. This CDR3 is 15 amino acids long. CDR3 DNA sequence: TGCGCCAGCAGCCCTTCTGGACCCGGCCATCAGCCCCAGCATTTT. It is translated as CASSPSGPGHQPQHF.

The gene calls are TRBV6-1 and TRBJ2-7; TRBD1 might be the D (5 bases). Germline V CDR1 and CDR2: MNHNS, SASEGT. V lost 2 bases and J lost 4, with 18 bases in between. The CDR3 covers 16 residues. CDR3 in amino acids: CASSERSGFTTYEQYV. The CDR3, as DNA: TGTGCCAGCAGTGAACGATCAGGGTTCACAACTTACGAGCAGTACGTC.

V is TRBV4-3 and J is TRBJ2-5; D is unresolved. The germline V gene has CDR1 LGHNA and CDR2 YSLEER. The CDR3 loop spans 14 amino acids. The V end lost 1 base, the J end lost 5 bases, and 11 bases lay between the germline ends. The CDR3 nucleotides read TGCGCCAGCAGCCAAGTCCTGGGCCGGGAGACCCAGTACTTC. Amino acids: CASSQVLGRETQYF.